This T cell receptor beta chain appears in the sequencing data of a study of blood T cell repertoires in COVID-19. Study at large: Recovered status applied to Cohort 3 donors who had two consecutive negative PCRs. It also applied to those with clearance or with symptom resolution.

This table comes from immunoSEQ multiplex PCR, and its TCRdb copy is limited to in-frame clones, with some not included. The profile shows 400,000 or so clones, over 75% of them singletons. Germline-derived CDR1 and CDR2 are WNHNN and SYGVQD (reference sequence). V lost 5 bases and J lost 7; bases outside the gene matches: 7. The CDR3 extends over 15 amino acids. Sequenced input: PBMCs or T cells enriched from blood (not recorded which). The V call is TRBV10-1, the J call TRBJ2-5; 13 bases are shared with TRBD2. This sequence originates from a man aged 35 to 55 in a cohort exposed to, infected with or recovered from COVID-19 (not recorded which). Here the CDR3 DNA reads TGCGCCAGCAGTCCTGGACTAGCGGGAGAGGGGACCCAGTACTTC. This sequence encodes CASSPGLAGEGTQYF.